This T cell receptor beta chain was retrieved from a study of blood T cells in healthy people across ages. There are 14 residues in the CDR3. V was clipped by 4 bases and J by 8 bases; unmatched bases: 6. CDR1 is SGHVS, CDR2 FQNEAQ, per germline. Study outcomes and limitations: Unsorted PBMC input precluded a conclusive naive versus antigen-experienced comparison.

This clonotype was observed a handful of times. Its target is not known. Those donating, healthy Caucasian individuals from Russia, were aged roughly 6 to 90. The sample, around 10 milliliters of peripheral blood, was drawn from each donor. Combining a sample-barcoded 5' primer with a J-beta primer mix, a second PCR ran for 7 to 11 cycles. Every molecule of cDNA carried a tag from a template-switch adaptor with 12 random nucleotides. MiXCR, applied by TCRdb to the 5' RACE reads, yields one record per CDR3 protein. The sample holds 800,000 to 950,000 distinct CDR3 sequences, roughly 50% seen once. The clonotype comes from a man under 40 in good health. Sequenced sample: blood. This chain links TRBV7-8 with TRBJ2-1; 9 nucleotides match TRBD1. The CDR3 loop reads CASSSGQGGDEQFF. The CDR3 DNA is TGTGCCAGCAGCTCGGGACAGGGTGGCGATGAGCAGTTCTTC.